This TCR beta chain was identified during a study of Ad26.COV2.S vaccination and SARS-CoV-2 variants. As concerns this clone: Its antigen is unidentified.

There are 14 residues in the CDR3. Germline CDR1 and CDR2: MNHEY and SVGAGI. V was clipped by 7 bases and J by 7 bases; unmatched bases: 6. Libraries were prepared by immunoSEQ multiplex PCR; TCRdb keeps only in-frame clonotypes and omits some of them. The table shows more than 85,000 clones, with around three quarters occurring only once. Study conclusions and caveats: Estimates derived from TCR breadth and depth analyses may have underestimated total T cell responses. Comparability of non-spike TCR breadth was observed across vaccine and placebo recipients. Post-vaccination breadth of spike-specific CD8+ and CD4+ T cell responses was reportedly substantial.

Sequences were derived from peripheral blood, sampled after recovery from COVID-19. This clonotype was obtained from a human donor who had recovered from COVID-19. The chain uses TRBV6-5 and TRBJ1-6, with 8 bases that match TRBD1. CDR3 bases: TGTGCCAGCAATTCGAGGACAGGGAATTCACCCCTCCACTTT. Encoded protein: CASNSRTGNSPLHF.